A single sample gave rise to the 29 T cell receptor beta chains below, sequenced in a study of blood T cell repertoires in COVID-19. TCRdb's copy holds only in-frame clones and misses some; the assay was immunoSEQ multiplex PCR. The sample records roughly 250,000 clones, 87% being singletons. Sequenced input: PBMCs or T cells enriched from blood (not recorded which). These receptor sequences come from a woman aged 25-40 years with acute COVID-19.

The rearrangement joins TRBV6-5 to TRBJ2-3; D is perhaps TRBD1 (6 bases). The CDR3 is 15 amino acids. V gave up 8 bases and J gave up 6 bases, with 21 bases separating them. Germline V gene lookup returns CDR1 MNHEY and CDR2 SVGAGI. Here the CDR3 DNA reads TGTGCCAGCGCAAAACAGGGCAGCATGGTCGATACGCAGTATTTT. Its protein product is CASAKQGSMVDTQYF.

V is TRBV2 and J is TRBJ2-3; 11 bases are a match to TRBD2. Germline V lookup: CDR1 SNHLY, CDR2 FYNNEI. This CDR3 is built from 14 residues. Trimming at V came to 9 bases and at J to 4 bases, leaving 6 bases not matched to a gene. CDR3 sequence reads: CASPSGGLADTQYF. In DNA form, the CDR3 reads TGTGCCAGTCCTAGCGGGGGGTTGGCAGATACGCAGTATTTT. Full variable domain (rest looked up from reference TRBV2 and TRBJ2-3): EPEVTQTPSHQVTQMGQEVILRCVPISNHLYFYWYRQILGQKVEFLVSFYNNEISEKSEIFDDQFSVERPDGSNFTLKIRSTKLEDSAMYFCASPSGGLADTQYFGPGTRLTVL.

To note about this clone: Other DNA sequences in the sample encode the same CDR3. This chain joins TRBV19 and TRBJ2-3; 14 positions agree with TRBD2. From germline, CDR1 is LNHDA and CDR2 SQIVND (reference sequence). Trimming cost V 5 bases and J 6 bases; bases outside gene matches: 4. The length of the CDR3 is 15 residues. This CDR3 reads CASSRLAGGRDTQYF. As DNA, the CDR3 is TGTGCCAGTAGTCGACTAGCGGGGGGGCGCGATACGCAGTATTTT.

The rearrangement uses TRBV25-1 and TRBJ2-4; 7 bases map to TRBD1. With 4 bases clipped from V and 9 bases from J, the junction kept 12 bases outside the gene matches. CDR1 and CDR2 (germline): MGHDK, SYGVNS. The CDR3 consists of 15 residues. The CDR3 nucleotides are TGTGCCAGCAGTGTCCGGGACAGCGACGCAGGCATTCAGTACTTC. This codes for CASSVRDSDAGIQYF. Variable domain in full (rest from reference TRBV25-1 and TRBJ2-4): EADIYQTPRYLVIGTGKKITLECSQTMGHDKMYWYQQDPGMELHLIHYSYGVNSTEKGDLSSESTVSRIRTEHFPLTLESARPSHTSQYLCASSVRDSDAGIQYFGAGTRLSVL.

V and J are TRBV10-3 and TRBJ2-7; TRBD1 aligns across 8 bases. The V and J ends lost 6 bases and 3 bases, in that order; junction bases with no gene match: 16. The CDR3 extends over 17 amino acids. Germline values: CDR1 ENHRY, CDR2 SYGVKD. The CDR3 DNA follows: TGTGCCATCAGCCCAATAAGAGGGGGGACAGGAGACTACGAGCAGTACTTC. Protein: CAISPIRGGTGDYEQYF.

The genes are TRBV5-4 and TRBJ2-2; 11 bases fit TRBD2. The J segment lost 5 bases and the V segment lost 5 bases, leaving 11 bases of the junction unmatched. CDR1 and CDR2 from the germline V gene are SGHNT and YYREEE (reference sequence). The CDR3 covers 17 residues. The CDR3 nucleotides read TGTGCCAGCAGTCTCCCACTAGCGGGAGCTCGAACCGGGGAGCTGTTTTTT. Its protein product is CASSLPLAGARTGELFF.

This chain uses TRBV7-9 with TRBJ1-3; 9 bases fit TRBD1. Per germline, CDR1 SEHNR and CDR2 FQNEAQ (reference sequence). This CDR3 region has 16 residues. V shed 1 base, J shed 4 bases, and the junction held 5 bases outside the gene matches. The CDR3 spells CASSLVGQGAGNTIYF. The CDR3 DNA reads TGTGCCAGCAGCTTAGTGGGACAGGGTGCAGGAAACACCATATATTTT. The whole variable domain, filled in from reference TRBV7-9 and TRBJ1-3, reads DTGVSQNPRHKITKRGQNVTFRCDPISEHNRLYWYRQTLGQGPEFLTYFQNEAQLEKSRLLSDRFSAERPKGSFSTLEIQRTEQGDSAMYLCASSLVGQGAGNTIYFGEGSWLTVV.

The chain has TRBV7-9 and TRBJ2-1; D remains ambiguous. Trimming removed 4 bases at V and 9 bases at J, with 10 bases between. From germline, CDR1 is SEHNR and CDR2 FQNEAQ (reference sequence). This CDR3 is 12 amino acids long. The CDR3 nucleotides read TGTGCCAGCAGCTGGAAGAGGATTGAGCAGTTCTTC. As protein: CASSWKRIEQFF.

The V call is TRBV7-6, the J call TRBJ2-1; maybe TRBD1 (5 bases). Looked up from germline, CDR1 is SGHVS and CDR2 is FNYEAQ. The CDR3 loop spans 13 amino acids. V lost 8 bases, J lost 10 bases, and 18 bases lay in between. The CDR3 DNA reads TGTGCCAGCTCCTTCCAGGGCGCCGGGGAGCAGTTCTTC. It codes for CASSFQGAGEQFF.

Regarding this clone: Other DNA sequences within the sample encode an identical CDR3. V usage is TRBV7-9 and J usage is TRBJ2-3; D is possibly TRBD2 (6 bases). This CDR3 is 14 amino acids long. Germline loops: CDR1 SEHNR, CDR2 FQNEAQ (reference sequence). V lost 3 bases, J lost 1 base, and 8 bases lay in between. The CDR3 spells CASSLEGRTDTQYF. Here the CDR3 DNA reads TGTGCCAGCAGCTTGGAGGGGCGCACAGATACGCAGTATTTT. Drawing the rest from reference TRBV7-9 and TRBJ2-3, the complete variable domain is DTGVSQNPRHKITKRGQNVTFRCDPISEHNRLYWYRQTLGQGPEFLTYFQNEAQLEKSRLLSDRFSAERPKGSFSTLEIQRTEQGDSAMYLCASSLEGRTDTQYFGPGTRLTVL.

This clone turned up a few times. The rearrangement uses TRBV24-1 and TRBJ1-2; the D is unclear. Trimming removed 7 bases from V and 4 bases from J, with 6 bases in between. CDR3 length: 11 residues. From germline, CDR1 is KGHDR and CDR2 SFDVKD. CDR3 bases: TGTGCCACCAGCGACACCTATGGCTACACCTTC. It is translated as CATSDTYGYTF.

The gene calls are TRBV28 and TRBJ2-5, with D unresolved. CDR1 and CDR2 (germline): MDHEN, SYDVKM. Deletions cut 8 bases from V and 3 bases from J, with 4 bases between. The length of the CDR3 is 10 residues. The CDR3 loop is CASAKETQYF. The CDR3 DNA reads as TGTGCCAGCGCGAAAGAGACCCAGTACTTC.

This clone was seen a few times. The chain carries TRBV11-3 and TRBJ2-1; 12 bases map to TRBD2. This CDR3 spans 15 amino acids. The J segment lost 4 bases and the V segment lost 5 bases, leaving 3 bases of the junction unmatched. CDR1 and CDR2 (germline): SGHNT, YENEEA. The CDR3 DNA reads as TGTGCCAGCAGCCGCGGACTAGCGGGATACAATGAGCAGTTCTTC. This codes for CASSRGLAGYNEQFF.

This rearrangement joins TRBV2 to TRBJ1-2; D remains unclear. The CDR3 length is 11 residues. Germline V lookup: CDR1 SNHLY, CDR2 FYNNEI. Trimming took off 8 bases at V and 3 bases at J, with 7 bases between the two ends. As DNA, the CDR3 is TGTGCCAGCCGGAGAGACTATGGCTACACCTTC. Its protein is CASRRDYGYTF.

This chain joins TRBV27 and TRBJ2-2; maybe TRBD1 (7 bases). V lost 6 bases, J lost 5 bases, and 16 bases lay in between. Germline-derived CDR1 and CDR2 are MNHEY and SMNVEV (reference sequence). The CDR3 has 15 amino acids. The CDR3 reads CASSFGGGGTGELFF. The CDR3 nucleotides read TGTGCCAGCAGCTTCGGAGGGGGCGGAACCGGGGAGCTGTTTTTT.

This clone was counted a few times. This chain uses TRBV6-2 or TRBV6-3 with TRBJ2-5; 8 bases fit TRBD1. CDR3 length: 14 residues. Germline V gives CDR1 MNHEY, CDR2 SVGEGT. The V and J ends lost 6 bases and 5 bases, in that order; junction bases with no gene match: 8. The CDR3 spells CASSRGQGLETQYF. In DNA, the CDR3 is TGTGCCAGCAGCCGTGGACAGGGTCTCGAGACCCAGTACTTC.

V and J are TRBV19 and TRBJ1-5, with 9 bases aligning to TRBD1. With V trimmed by 1 base and J by 6 bases, 10 bases remained unmatched. Germline CDR1 is LNHDA and CDR2 is SQIVND (reference sequence). The length of the CDR3 is 17 residues. CDR3 DNA: TGTGCCAGTAGTATAGTTTGGCGCAGGGGACAGGGTCAGCCCCAGCATTTT. Its protein is CASSIVWRRGQGQPQHF.

V usage is TRBV19 and J usage is TRBJ2-2, with 13 bases fitting TRBD2. The CDR3 is made up of 16 amino acids. V trimming: 10 bases; J trimming: 4 bases; junction bases outside the gene matches: 9. Germline V gives CDR1 LNHDA, CDR2 SQIVND (reference sequence). CDR3 protein: CATLGLAGDVTGELFF. The CDR3 nucleotides are TGTGCCACCCTCGGACTAGCGGGAGACGTCACCGGGGAGCTGTTTTTT.

This chain links TRBV9 with TRBJ1-6; D possibly corresponds to TRBD1 (6 bases). Per the germline V gene, CDR1 is SGDLS and CDR2 is YYNGEE. Trimming pared 2 bases from V and 9 bases from J, leaving 12 bases between. The CDR3 loop spans 14 amino acids. The CDR3 DNA reads as TGTGCCAGCAGCGTGGGCGGGGGGGCTTCACCCCTCCACTTT. Its translation: CASSVGGGASPLHF.

The sample holds one count of this clone. The chain uses TRBV6-2 or TRBV6-3 and TRBJ2-7; no reliable D call. Germline CDR1 reads MNHEY; CDR2 reads SVGEGT. The length of the CDR3 is 13 residues. The V end was cut by 0 bases, the J end by 7 bases, with 10 bases between. CDR3 coding DNA: TGTGCCAGCAGTTACTCGCCCGGTACTGAGCAGTACTTC. The encoded protein is CASSYSPGTEQYF.

V and J are TRBV7-9 and TRBJ2-7, with D uncertain. Germline assignment: CDR1 SEHNR and CDR2 FQNEAQ (reference sequence). The CDR3 contains 15 residues. The V gene lost 1 base and the J gene lost 2 bases, with 12 bases spanning the gap. The CDR3 loop is CASSLVSSGPYEQYF. The CDR3 DNA reads as TGTGCCAGCAGCTTAGTTTCTAGTGGCCCCTACGAGCAGTACTTC. The full variable domain, rest sourced from reference TRBV7-9 and TRBJ2-7, is DTGVSQNPRHKITKRGQNVTFRCDPISEHNRLYWYRQTLGQGPEFLTYFQNEAQLEKSRLLSDRFSAERPKGSFSTLEIQRTEQGDSAMYLCASSLVSSGPYEQYFGPGTRLTVT.

This clone occurred once. The V and J genes are TRBV19 and TRBJ2-5, with 7 bases identical to TRBD1. The V gene's germline CDR1 is LNHDA and CDR2 SQIVND (reference sequence). The CDR3 runs to 15 residues. The V and J ends lost 8 bases and 2 bases, in that order; junction bases with no gene match: 11. CDR3 sequence: CASLRTGLIQETQYF. DNA for the CDR3: TGTGCCAGTCTAAGGACAGGTCTTATTCAAGAGACCCAGTACTTC.

The J gene is TRBJ1-2, the V gene TRBV11-2, with no clear D. Germline CDR1 is SGHAT and CDR2 is FQNNGV. The length of the CDR3 is 18 residues. V lost 0 bases, J lost 3 bases, and 20 bases lay in between. CDR3 sequence: CASSLEGFGGGSYYGYTF. CDR3 coding DNA: TGTGCCAGCAGCTTAGAAGGTTTCGGAGGTGGTTCGTACTATGGCTACACCTTC.

The rearrangement joins TRBV6-1 to TRBJ2-3, with 8 positions matching TRBD2. The CDR3 has 14 amino acids. V lost 1 base and J lost 5; bases outside the gene matches: 2. The germline V gene has CDR1 MNHNS and CDR2 SASEGT. CDR3 nucleotide sequence: TGTGCCAGCAGTGAAGTCCTAGCGGGAGATACGCAGTATTTT. Translating it yields CASSEVLAGDTQYF.

The CDR3 region has the DNA TGTGCCAGCAGCTTTCAGGGGGACACTGAAGCTTTCTTT. It is translated as CASSFQGDTEAFF. The J gene is TRBJ1-1, the V gene TRBV7-3, with 7 bases that match TRBD1. Germline CDR1 is SGHTA and CDR2 is FQGTGA. The CDR3 has 13 amino acids. Germline trimming cut 3 bases from V and 3 bases from J; bases unmatched to any gene: 1.

The chain uses TRBV20-1 and TRBJ1-1; unclear D gene. V shed 3 bases and J shed 3 bases, with 5 bases lying between them. The CDR3 runs to 11 residues. Looked up from germline, CDR1 is DFQATT and CDR2 is SNEGSKA (reference sequence). The CDR3 protein is CSASYYTEAFF. CDR3 nucleotide sequence: TGCAGTGCTAGTTATTACACTGAAGCTTTCTTT.

This sequence joins TRBV7-8 and TRBJ2-5, with D perhaps TRBD2 (7 bases). V dropped 4 bases and J dropped 5 bases, with 17 bases sitting between them. Germline CDR1 reads SGHVS; CDR2 reads FQNEAQ. The CDR3 runs to 15 residues. The CDR3 protein is CASSSGIRGGETQYF. CDR3 nucleotide sequence: TGTGCCAGCAGCTCCGGGATCAGGGGAGGGGAGACCCAGTACTTC.

As regards this clone: The same CDR3 can be traced to other DNA sequences in this sample. This sequence joins TRBV18 and TRBJ1-4; D call uncertain. The CDR3 runs 14 residues. The germline gives CDR1 KGHSH, CDR2 LQKENI. The V end lost 6 bases, the J end lost 3 bases, and 11 bases lay between the germline ends. The CDR3 here is CASSPGAANEKLFF. The CDR3 coding sequence is TGTGCCAGCTCCCCGGGAGCGGCTAATGAAAAACTGTTTTTT.

This clone was recorded a few times. The rearrangement uses TRBV19 and TRBJ2-1, with 9 bases fitting TRBD2. In germline, CDR1 is LNHDA, CDR2 SQIVND (reference sequence). The J segment lost 2 bases and the V segment lost 5 bases, leaving 4 bases of the junction unmatched. There are 15 residues in the CDR3. CDR3 region: CASSQREATYNEQFF. CDR3 bases: TGTGCCAGTAGTCAGCGGGAGGCTACCTACAATGAGCAGTTCTTC.